A selection of T cell receptor beta chains follows, all from one sample in a study of blood T cell repertoires in COVID-19. Method: immunoSEQ multiplex PCR; TCRdb's copy keeps in-frame clones and lacks some. The table shows about 210,000 clones, with approximately 88% occurring only once. The sample consisted of PBMCs or T cells enriched from blood (not recorded which). The receptor set was obtained from a man aged 18 to 29 with acute COVID-19. Both conserved end residues are part of each CDR3. Fields, in order: clone size, J gene, V gene, D gene, CDR3 protein, CDR3 DNA. A D gene is named only where the DNA matches it firmly. The size field is filled for only some rows; it gives once, few, many or a size class.

clone_size: NA
j_call: TRBJ2-7
v_call: TRBV7-2
d_call: TRBD2
cdr3_aa: CASSLASGGTYEQYF
cdr3_nt: TGTGCCAGCAGCTTAGCTAGCGGGGGAACCTACGAGCAGTACTTC

clone_size: NA
j_call: TRBJ2-5
v_call: TRBV6-2/TRBV6-3
d_call: NA
cdr3_aa: CASSYRGETQYF
cdr3_nt: TGTGCCAGCAGTTACAGGGGGGAGACCCAGTACTTC

clone_size: NA
j_call: TRBJ1-1
v_call: TRBV10-2
d_call: NA
cdr3_aa: CASSGHLEAFF
cdr3_nt: TGCGCCAGCAGCGGACACCTTGAAGCTTTCTTT

clone_size: NA
j_call: TRBJ2-1
v_call: TRBV5-5
d_call: TRBD2
cdr3_aa: CASSPDGTSGTGNEQFF
cdr3_nt: TGTGCCAGCAGCCCCGACGGGACTAGCGGGACAGGCAATGAGCAGTTCTTC

clone_size: NA
j_call: TRBJ1-4
v_call: TRBV7-9
d_call: NA
cdr3_aa: CASSFIPGQVTPTNEKLFF
cdr3_nt: TGTGCCAGCAGCTTCATCCCGGGACAAGTAACACCAACTAATGAAAAACTGTTTTTT

clone_size: NA
j_call: TRBJ2-1
v_call: TRBV5-4
d_call: TRBD2
cdr3_aa: CASSSSGGQAYNEQFF
cdr3_nt: TGTGCCAGCAGCTCTAGCGGAGGCCAGGCCTACAATGAGCAGTTCTTC

clone_size: NA
j_call: TRBJ2-2
v_call: TRBV10-3
d_call: NA
cdr3_aa: CAISELEGDTGELFF
cdr3_nt: TGTGCCATCAGTGAGCTGGAGGGAGATACCGGGGAGCTGTTTTTT

clone_size: NA
j_call: TRBJ2-3
v_call: TRBV2
d_call: TRBD2
cdr3_aa: CASSAAGGRTDTQYF
cdr3_nt: TGTGCCAGCAGTGCAGCGGGAGGGCGCACAGATACGCAGTATTTT

clone_size: few
j_call: TRBJ1-1
v_call: TRBV19
d_call: TRBD1
cdr3_aa: CASSIATGGTEAFF
cdr3_nt: TGTGCCAGTAGTATAGCAACAGGGGGAACTGAAGCTTTCTTT

clone_size: NA
j_call: TRBJ2-7
v_call: TRBV11-1
d_call: NA
cdr3_aa: CASSLGRRSYYEQYF
cdr3_nt: TGTGCCAGCAGCTTAGGTCGCCGGAGCTACTACGAGCAGTACTTC

clone_size: NA
j_call: TRBJ1-3
v_call: TRBV28
d_call: TRBD1
cdr3_aa: CASSNYRGRSDTIYF
cdr3_nt: TGTGCCAGCAGTAACTACAGGGGGCGGTCGGACACCATATATTTT

clone_size: once
j_call: TRBJ2-5
v_call: TRBV5-1
d_call: NA
cdr3_aa: CASSLPGDLETQYF
cdr3_nt: TGCGCCAGCAGCTTACCTGGGGACTTAGAGACCCAGTACTTC

clone_size: NA
j_call: TRBJ2-7
v_call: TRBV5-6
d_call: TRBD2
cdr3_aa: CASSLTGTSNYEQYF
cdr3_nt: TGTGCCAGCAGCCTGACCGGGACTAGCAACTACGAGCAGTACTTC

clone_size: NA
j_call: TRBJ2-1
v_call: TRBV24-1
d_call: NA
cdr3_aa: CATRGRRGSYNEQFF
cdr3_nt: TGTGCCACCAGAGGTCGGCGGGGATCCTACAATGAGCAGTTCTTC

clone_size: NA
j_call: TRBJ2-3
v_call: TRBV19
d_call: TRBD1
cdr3_aa: CASRDRGSTDTQYF
cdr3_nt: TGTGCCAGTCGGGACAGGGGAAGCACAGATACGCAGTATTTT

clone_size: NA
j_call: TRBJ1-1
v_call: TRBV19
d_call: TRBD1
cdr3_aa: CASSIRQGALGGTEAFF
cdr3_nt: TGTGCCAGTAGTATTCGTCAGGGGGCCTTGGGGGGCACTGAAGCTTTCTTT

clone_size: NA
j_call: TRBJ2-7
v_call: TRBV6-5
d_call: TRBD1
cdr3_aa: CASSLGQSSYEQYF
cdr3_nt: TGTGCCAGCAGCCTGGGACAGAGCTCCTACGAGCAGTACTTC

clone_size: NA
j_call: TRBJ2-7
v_call: TRBV10-1
d_call: TRBD1
cdr3_aa: CASSEIYRGQAYEQYF
cdr3_nt: TGCGCCAGCAGTGAGATCTACAGGGGGCAAGCCTACGAGCAGTACTTC

clone_size: NA
j_call: TRBJ2-7
v_call: TRBV28
d_call: NA
cdr3_aa: CASSRDSRLYEQYF
cdr3_nt: TGTGCCAGCAGCCGGGACTCCCGCCTCTACGAGCAGTACTTC

clone_size: NA
j_call: TRBJ2-7
v_call: TRBV6-6
d_call: TRBD2
cdr3_aa: CASTTSGGSYEQYF
cdr3_nt: TGTGCCAGCACTACTAGCGGGGGATCCTACGAGCAGTACTTC